Shown below are 30 T cell receptor beta chains from a single sample sequenced in a study of OX40 agonist ivuxolimab in advanced cancers. Here immunoSEQ multiplex PCR was the method, and the copy in TCRdb shows in-frame clones only, minus some. The sample records 26,000 or so clones, about 82% being singletons. Sequencing used CD4+ or CD8+ T cells sorted from blood, obtained in a trial of the OX40 agonist ivuxolimab. All receptors come from an adult with an advanced solid tumor such as melanoma, head and neck, liver or kidney cancer.

The V and J genes are TRBV7-9 and TRBJ1-1; 8 nucleotides agree with TRBD1. This CDR3 is 15 amino acids long. The germline gives CDR1 SEHNR, CDR2 FQNEAQ (reference sequence). After removal of 5 bases from V and 3 bases from J, the junction contained 8 bases not matched to a gene. This CDR3 is CASSTQGAPDTEAFF. CDR3 sequence (DNA): TGTGCCAGCAGCACGCAGGGGGCGCCGGACACTGAAGCTTTCTTT.

V and J are TRBV6-1 and TRBJ1-1; TRBD1 matches 9 bases. The CDR3 runs to 15 residues. V gave up 4 bases and J gave up 5 bases; unmatched junction bases: 8. In germline, CDR1 is MNHNS, CDR2 SASEGT. CDR3 sequence (DNA): TGTGCCAGCAGTGTTGGGACAGGGACTAGGACTGAAGCTTTCTTT. This translates into CASSVGTGTRTEAFF.

This clone was found once. The genes are TRBV28 and TRBJ2-3; TRBD1 matches at 9 bases. The CDR3 has 12 amino acids. The germline V gene encodes CDR1 MDHEN and CDR2 SYDVKM. V lost 5 bases and J lost 14; bases outside the gene matches: 8. CDR3: CASSLGDRDWYF. The CDR3 DNA sequence: TGTGCCAGCAGTCTTGGGGACAGGGATTGGTATTTT.

The chain has TRBV11-2 and TRBJ2-5, with 7 bases matching TRBD1. V dropped 1 base and J dropped 5; count of bases not matched to a gene: 4. Germline V gives CDR1 SGHAT, CDR2 FQNNGV. The CDR3 contains 14 residues. The CDR3 DNA sequence: TGTGCCAGCAGCTTAGGGGGACAGACGGAGACCCAGTACTTC. Translation gives CASSLGGQTETQYF.

The rearrangement uses TRBV27 and TRBJ2-2; D is ambiguous. CDR1 is MNHEY, CDR2 SMNVEV, per germline (reference sequence). V lost 5 bases, J lost 6 bases, and 7 bases lay in between. The CDR3 covers 12 residues. The CDR3 bases are TGTGCCAGCAGTCCTAGTCCCGGGGAGCTGTTTTTT. Protein: CASSPSPGELFF.

This rearrangement joins TRBV29-1 to TRBJ2-7; possibly TRBD2 for D (5 bases). The germline CDR1 and CDR2 sequences are SQVTM and ANQGSEA. The V end was cut by 7 bases, the J end by 5 bases, with 12 bases between. The length of the CDR3 is 11 residues. In nucleotides, the CDR3 is TGCAGCGGACCGACCGGGGACGAGCAGTACTTC. Translation gives CSGPTGDEQYF.

The rearrangement links TRBV2 to TRBJ2-1; TRBD2 is a possible D gene (6 bases). CDR3 length: 14 residues. The germline V gene encodes CDR1 SNHLY and CDR2 FYNNEI. V lost 7 bases and J 0 bases, leaving 10 bases between the germline ends. CDR3 sequence reads: CASKAGSSYNEQFF. DNA of the CDR3: TGTGCCAGCAAGGCGGGGAGCTCCTACAATGAGCAGTTCTTC.

The chain employs TRBV10-3 and TRBJ2-1, with D maybe TRBD1 (5 bases). The CDR3 runs 13 residues. The ends were cut back, 4 bases at V and 10 bases at J, with 14 bases in the middle. From germline, CDR1 is ENHRY and CDR2 SYGVKD. CDR3 nucleotides: TGTGCCATCAGTGGGGGCAAAATCTCAGAGCAGTTCTTC. Translating it yields CAISGGKISEQFF.

The chain has TRBV13 and TRBJ2-1; no definite D call. V was shortened by 6 bases and J by 2 bases, with 14 bases between the two germline ends. The CDR3 is 15 residues long. CDR1 is PRHDT, CDR2 FYEKMQ, per germline (reference sequence). The CDR3 bases are TGTGCCAGCAGACACACACGAGAACCCTACAATGAGCAGTTCTTC. It encodes CASRHTREPYNEQFF.

V is TRBV19 and J is TRBJ2-5; 10 bases are a match to TRBD1. The J call may not be correct, given that the DNA end is closer to TRBJ2-7. The CDR3 consists of 13 residues. CDR1 is LNHDA, CDR2 SQIVND, per germline (reference sequence). In DNA, the CDR3 is TGTGCCAGTAGTATGGGACAGGGGAGCGAGCAGTACTTC. Translated, it gives CASSMGQGSEQYF.

As for this clone: Distinct nucleotide sequences in the sample also encode this CDR3. The chain joins TRBV18 to TRBJ2-5, with D possibly TRBD1 on 6 matching bases. Trimming left V 3 bases short and J 5 bases short, with 10 bases between. The germline gives CDR1 KGHSH, CDR2 LQKENI. This CDR3 is 13 amino acids long. Written as DNA, the CDR3 is TGTGCCAGCTCACCCAGGGGCGGTGAGACCCAGTACTTC. Protein product: CASSPRGGETQYF.

The chain is built from TRBV28 and TRBJ1-5; possible D gene TRBD1, 5 bases. The germline CDR1 and CDR2 sequences are MDHEN and SYDVKM. V lost 6 bases, J lost 8 bases, and 11 bases lay in between. The CDR3 consists of 12 residues. The CDR3: CASSLGGEPQHF. The CDR3 nucleotides read TGTGCCAGCAGCCTTGGGGGGGAGCCCCAGCATTTT. Full variable domain (missing parts from reference TRBV28 and TRBJ1-5): DVKVTQSSRYLVKRTGEKVFLECVQDMDHENMFWYRQDPGLGLRLIYFSYDVKMKEKGDIPEGYSVSREKKERFSLILESASTNQTSMYLCASSLGGEPQHFGDGTRLSIL.

The chain has TRBV5-1 and TRBJ2-7; 8 positions agree with TRBD2. The CDR3 totals 17 residues. CDR1 is SGHRS, CDR2 YFSETQ, per germline. V dropped 4 bases and J dropped 0; count of bases not matched to a gene: 12. CDR3 nucleotides: TGCGCCAGCAGCGCTCAGGCCGGGACTAGTTCCTCCTACGAGCAGTACTTC. Translating it yields CASSAQAGTSSSYEQYF. Together with reference TRBV5-1 and TRBJ2-7, the CDR3 gives the full variable domain: KAGVTQTPRYLIKTRGQQVTLSCSPISGHRSVSWYQQTPGQGLQFLFEYFSETQRNKGNFPGRFSGRQFSNSRSEMNVSTLELGDSALYLCASSAQAGTSSSYEQYFGPGTRLTVT.

The chain recombines TRBV28 with TRBJ1-2, with TRBD1 identical over 8 bases. The junction had 0 bases not matched to a gene; V was cut back by 4 bases and J by 2 bases. The length of the CDR3 is 13 residues. Germline-derived CDR1 and CDR2 are MDHEN and SYDVKM. The CDR3, as DNA: TGTGCCAGCAGTTGGACAGGGAACTATGGCTACACCTTC. Its protein is CASSWTGNYGYTF.

This clone was observed a handful of times. The gene calls are TRBV15 and TRBJ2-7; 9 bases are a match to TRBD1. Looked up from germline, CDR1 is LNHNV and CDR2 is YYDKDF (reference sequence). The CDR3 totals 13 residues. J gave up 5 bases and V 4 bases, and 3 bases lay outside the gene matches. The CDR3: CATSTTGGHEQYF. The CDR3 bases are TGTGCCACCAGCACAACAGGGGGCCACGAGCAGTACTTC.

The gene calls are TRBV19 and TRBJ2-7, with a possible D match to TRBD2 (7 bases). This CDR3 region has 14 residues. CDR1 and CDR2 (germline): LNHDA, SQIVND (reference sequence). The V end lost 7 bases, the J end lost 7 bases, and 20 bases lay between the germline ends. The CDR3 region is CASTPYRGADEQYF. Here the CDR3 DNA reads TGTGCCAGTACCCCCTACCGGGGGGCAGATGAGCAGTACTTC.

V is TRBV21-1 and J is TRBJ2-1; the D call in the table, TRBD1, was not verified against the DNA. TRBV21-1 is tagged as a pseudogene. CDR3 length: 13 residues. The CDR3 region has the DNA TGTGCCAGCAGCTCATGCCATGGGGCGGAGCAGTTCTTC. This translates into CASSSCHGAEQFF.

The chain links TRBV6-5 to TRBJ2-1; D is ambiguous. This CDR3 is 15 amino acids long. Germline V gene data show CDR1 as MNHEY and CDR2 as SVGAGI. The V end lost 0 bases, the J end lost 10 bases, and 16 bases lay between the germline ends. CDR3 DNA: TGTGCCAGCAGTTACTCGAGTTATGGAGCTTTGGAGCAGTTCTTC. As protein: CASSYSSYGALEQFF.

This clone was found once. The CDR3 nucleotides read TGTGCCAGCAGCTTTGGGTCCTACAATGAGCAGTTCTTC. It codes for CASSFGSYNEQFF. The genes are TRBV5-4 and TRBJ2-1, with D hard to call. CDR1 is SGHNT and CDR2 is YYREEE in the germline V gene (reference sequence). The CDR3 is 13 residues long. Trimming shortened V by 2 bases and J by 1 base, and 4 bases separated the two germline ends. Complete variable domain (other parts from reference TRBV5-4 and TRBJ2-1): ETGVTQSPTHLIKTRGQQVTLRCSSQSGHNTVSWYQQALGQGPQFIFQYYREEENGRGNFPPRFSGLQFPNYSSELNVNALELDDSALYLCASSFGSYNEQFFGPGTRLTVL.

The chain joins TRBV28 to TRBJ2-7; D might be TRBD1 or TRBD2, each matching 5 bases. This CDR3 has 13 residues. V was trimmed by 5 bases and J by 5 bases, leaving 13 bases between them. Germline loops: CDR1 MDHEN, CDR2 SYDVKM. The CDR3 nucleotides are TGTGCCAGCAGTACCGGGACCCGAGACGAGCAGTACTTC. It yields the protein CASSTGTRDEQYF. Full variable domain (missing parts from reference TRBV28 and TRBJ2-7): DVKVTQSSRYLVKRTGEKVFLECVQDMDHENMFWYRQDPGLGLRLIYFSYDVKMKEKGDIPEGYSVSREKKERFSLILESASTNQTSMYLCASSTGTRDEQYFGPGTRLTVT.

The rearrangement links TRBV16 to TRBJ2-1; maybe TRBD2 (5 bases). This CDR3 is built from 14 residues. CDR1 is KGHSY, CDR2 FQNENV, per germline. V gave up 4 bases and J gave up 4 bases, with 11 bases separating them. The CDR3 region is CASSPSGGYNEQFF. CDR3 sequence (DNA): TGTGCCAGCAGCCCCAGCGGTGGGTACAATGAGCAGTTCTTC.

The gene calls are TRBV29-1 and TRBJ1-2; no reliable D call. Trimming cost V 6 bases and J 2 bases, with 13 bases left between them. The CDR3 spans 13 residues. Germline V gene data show CDR1 as SQVTM and CDR2 as ANQGSEA. This chain's CDR3 is CSVLLTVNYGYTF. The CDR3 region has the DNA TGCAGCGTCCTCCTGACGGTAAACTATGGCTACACCTTC.

V and J are TRBV7-9 and TRBJ1-2, with 9 bases matching TRBD1. Trimming cost V 1 base and J 7 bases; bases outside gene matches: 4. Germline V gene lookup returns CDR1 SEHNR and CDR2 FQNEAQ (reference sequence). The CDR3 runs to 14 residues. The CDR3 sequence is CASSLEQGAFGYTF. The CDR3 nucleotides are TGTGCCAGCAGCTTAGAACAGGGGGCTTTTGGCTACACCTTC.

V gene TRBV5-1 combines with J gene TRBJ2-2, with a weak D call TRBD1 (6 bases). Trimming left V 5 bases short and J 5 bases short, with 13 bases between. The CDR3 totals 14 residues. CDR1 is SGHRS, CDR2 YFSETQ, per germline. The CDR3 DNA reads TGCGCCAGCAGATCCGTGACAGGAACCGGGGAGCTGTTTTTT. Translation: CASRSVTGTGELFF.

The chain couples TRBV15 to TRBJ2-5, with 7 bases identical to TRBD2. The CDR3 is made up of 14 amino acids. V lost 2 bases and J lost 2; bases outside the gene matches: 2. Germline CDR1 and CDR2: LNHNV and YYDKDF (reference sequence). For the CDR3, the DNA is TGTGCCACCAGCAGACTAGCGGTACAAGAGACCCAGTACTTC. Translation gives CATSRLAVQETQYF.

The chain combines TRBV27 with TRBJ2-7; TRBD2 matches at 8 bases. Trimming took 4 bases from V and 0 from J; bases not matched to a gene: 8. In germline, CDR1 is MNHEY, CDR2 SMNVEV (reference sequence). CDR3 length: 16 amino acids. The CDR3 coding sequence is TGTGCCAGCAGTTCCTCGAGCGGGAGCATCTCCTACGAGCAGTACTTC. This translates into CASSSSSGSISYEQYF.

The V call is TRBV7-9, the J call TRBJ1-3; D may be TRBD1 (5 bases). Germline CDR1 is SEHNR and CDR2 is FQNEAQ (reference sequence). The CDR3 is 15 residues long. V lost 2 bases to trimming and J lost 2 bases, with 10 bases between them. In nucleotides, the CDR3 is TGTGCCAGCAGCTTAACGACAGCCCCTGGAAACACCATATATTTT. This gives the protein CASSLTTAPGNTIYF. The variable domain in full, with the rest retrieved from reference TRBV7-9 and TRBJ1-3, is DTGVSQNPRHKITKRGQNVTFRCDPISEHNRLYWYRQTLGQGPEFLTYFQNEAQLEKSRLLSDRFSAERPKGSFSTLEIQRTEQGDSAMYLCASSLTTAPGNTIYFGEGSWLTVV.

The count of this clone is one. The V and J genes are TRBV7-6 and TRBJ2-3; 10 positions match TRBD2. The length of the CDR3 is 17 residues. The V and J ends lost 2 bases and 1 base, in that order; junction bases with no gene match: 6. Germline V gene lookup returns CDR1 SGHVS and CDR2 FNYEAQ. The CDR3 is CASSLTHGLAGTDTQYF. The CDR3 DNA reads as TGTGCCAGCAGCTTAACCCATGGACTAGCGGGCACAGATACGCAGTATTTT.

The V and J genes are TRBV7-9 and TRBJ2-3, with D maybe TRBD2 (5 bases). The CDR3 has 15 amino acids. V lost 11 bases and J 4 bases, leaving 22 bases between the germline ends. Germline-derived CDR1 and CDR2 are SEHNR and FQNEAQ (reference sequence). CDR3 protein: CAEWGDSERADTQYF. The CDR3 DNA sequence: TGTGCCGAGTGGGGAGACTCCGAAAGGGCAGATACGCAGTATTTT.

The chain is built from TRBV25-1 and TRBJ2-1; D perhaps matches TRBD2 (5 bases). The V and J ends lost 5 bases and 8 bases respectively, with 13 bases between them. The CDR3 covers 13 residues. Per germline, CDR1 MGHDK and CDR2 SYGVNS. DNA of the CDR3: TGTGCCAGCAGTCTGCTAGCTGACGATGAGCAGTTCTTC. Amino acid sequence: CASSLLADDEQFF.